The sequence of this TCR beta chain was determined in a study of regulatory T cells in long-lasting Graves disease. A word on this clonotype: The antigen is not known.

The sample's time point: persistent/refractory GD, antithyroid drugs over 5 years with positive TRAb. RNA extracted from PBMCs served as the sequencing template. Study-wide findings and caveats: Preferential use of TRBV28, TRBJ1-2 and TRBJ2-5 was seen in persistent disease. A reduction in accuracy may have resulted from the small sample size. Whereas new patients shared 950 to 1,000 public clonotypes, persistent patients shared more, at approximately 2,500. Reduced TCR diversity was observed in persistent Graves' patients versus newly diagnosed patients.

Germline V gene sequence: CDR1 SGDLS, CDR2 YYNGEE. This CDR3 comprises 16 residues. Trimming stripped 3 bases from V and 8 bases from J, with 20 bases between. Library construction for TCR beta used iRepertoire HTBI primers and Arm-PCR of CDR3 regions. TCRdb re-called the multiplex PCR reads with MiXCR, one entry per CDR3 protein. The table includes 500,000 to 700,000 distinct CDR3 sequences, 25% to 30% detected once. The source was peripheral blood mononuclear cells (PBMCs), collected when the disease was refractory, from a patient treated with antithyroid drugs. V and J are TRBV9 and TRBJ1-4; no definite D call. The receptor was derived from a female donor with Graves disease. CDR3 loop: CASSATLEAPGEKLFF. CDR3 in DNA: TGTGCCAGCAGCGCTACGCTGGAGGCGCCGGGAGAAAAACTGTTTTTT.